The text below deals with one T cell receptor (beta chain). The CDR3 sequence is 18 residues long. Germline CDR1 is LNHDA and CDR2 is SQIVND (reference sequence). V lost 0 bases to trimming and J lost 1 base; unmatched junction nucleotides: 5. Method: immunoSEQ multiplex PCR; TCRdb's copy keeps in-frame clones and lacks some. The sample gives just under 150,000 clones, about 85% of which show up once; approximately 2.5% is in the top ten. These data are taken from a study of blood T cell repertoires in COVID-19. This chain links TRBV19 with TRBJ2-2; 10 bases line up with TRBD2. This TCR derives from a human donor with acute or convalescent COVID-19. The donor label of this sample is uncertain. Sequencing was performed on peripheral blood. CDR3 region: CASSIDLGLAVNTGELFF. The CDR3 DNA reads as TGTGCCAGTAGTATAGATCTAGGACTAGCGGTGAACACCGGGGAGCTGTTTTTT.